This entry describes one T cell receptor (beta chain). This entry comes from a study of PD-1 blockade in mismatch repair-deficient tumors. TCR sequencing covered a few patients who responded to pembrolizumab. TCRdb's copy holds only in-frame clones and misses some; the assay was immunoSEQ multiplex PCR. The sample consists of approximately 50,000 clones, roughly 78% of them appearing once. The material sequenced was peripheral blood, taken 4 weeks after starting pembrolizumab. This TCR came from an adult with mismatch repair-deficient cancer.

CDR3 nucleotide sequence: TGTGCCAGCAGCTTAGTTGGAGGGTCCGGAAACACCATATATTTT. Translated: CASSLVGGSGNTIYF. J is TRBJ1-3 and V is TRBV7-2; no clear D gene. There are 15 residues in the CDR3. Germline V gene data show CDR1 as SGHTA and CDR2 as FQGNSA. With 1 base removed from V and 4 bases from J, the gap between germline ends came to 11 bases. Using reference TRBV7-2 and TRBJ1-3 for the parts outside the CDR3, the full variable domain is GAGVSQSPSNKVTEKGKDVELRCDPISGHTALYWYRQSLGQGLEFLIYFQGNSAPDKSGLPSDRFSAERTGGSVSTLTIQRTQQEDSAVYLCASSLVGGSGNTIYFGEGSWLTVV.